This T cell receptor (beta chain) was observed in a study of cytomegalovirus exposure and HLA in healthy donors. The study's findings and limits: When presence/absence was analysed, sequencing depth was taken to be roughly uniform across donors.

Notes on this clone: Its specificity is unknown.

It was with 60 Vbeta and 13 Jbeta primers that the PCR ran. TCRdb keeps only in-frame clones here, not all; method: immunoSEQ multiplex PCR. The sample includes about 120,000 clones, about 76% of them seen just once. Looked up from germline, CDR1 is MNHNS and CDR2 is SASEGT. The CDR3 is 15 residues long. V lost 6 bases and J 7 bases, leaving 22 bases between the germline ends. The receptor's source is a man aged 30 to 45 in good health and CMV-seropositive. The rearrangement links TRBV6-1 to TRBJ2-7; weak D call: TRBD1 (8 bases). Sample: PBMCs. CDR3 loop: CASRPPDREGYEQYF. Here the CDR3 DNA reads TGTGCCAGCAGACCCCCGGACAGGGAGGGATATGAGCAGTACTTC.